This TCR beta chain was recovered during a study of T cells in Graves' hyperthyroidism and ophthalmopathy. Researchers took RNA transcripts and amplified the TCR beta CDR3 regions from them. During a first-round RT-PCR of the TCR CDR3, the HTBI primer set was used. TCRdb ran MiXCR on the multiplex PCR reads and lists one entry per CDR3 protein. Among 200,000 to 250,000 distinct CDR3 sequences listed, 15% to 20% were seen once. This clonotype was obtained from a man aged 35-49 years with Graves' hyperthyroidism. Sequencing was carried out using blood.

The CDR3 DNA follows: TGTGCCAGCAGTTTAGGGAGTGAGAAAGATACGCAGTATTTT. This translates into CASSLGSEKDTQYF. The chain employs TRBV28 and TRBJ2-3, with a possible D match to TRBD2 (5 bases). The CDR3 is 14 amino acids. The V gene's germline CDR1 is MDHEN and CDR2 SYDVKM. Trimming stripped 2 bases from V and 5 bases from J, with 11 bases between.